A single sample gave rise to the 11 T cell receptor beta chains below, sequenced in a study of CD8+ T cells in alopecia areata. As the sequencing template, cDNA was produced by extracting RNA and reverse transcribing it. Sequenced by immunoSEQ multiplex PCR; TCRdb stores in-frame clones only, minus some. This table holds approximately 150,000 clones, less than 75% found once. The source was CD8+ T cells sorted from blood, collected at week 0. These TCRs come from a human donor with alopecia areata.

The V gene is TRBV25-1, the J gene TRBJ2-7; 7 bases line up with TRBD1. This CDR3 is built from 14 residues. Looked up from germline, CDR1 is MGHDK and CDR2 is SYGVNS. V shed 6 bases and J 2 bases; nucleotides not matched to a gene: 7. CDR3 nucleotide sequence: TGTGCCAGCAGCCCAAGGGACAGAACCTACGAGCAGTACTTC. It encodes CASSPRDRTYEQYF.

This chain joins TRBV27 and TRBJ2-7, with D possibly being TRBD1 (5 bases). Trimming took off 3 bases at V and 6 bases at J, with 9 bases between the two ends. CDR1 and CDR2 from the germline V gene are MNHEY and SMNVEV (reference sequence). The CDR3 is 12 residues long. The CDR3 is CASSLGRGEQYF. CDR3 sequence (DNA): TGTGCCAGCAGTTTGGGGCGCGGCGAGCAGTACTTC.

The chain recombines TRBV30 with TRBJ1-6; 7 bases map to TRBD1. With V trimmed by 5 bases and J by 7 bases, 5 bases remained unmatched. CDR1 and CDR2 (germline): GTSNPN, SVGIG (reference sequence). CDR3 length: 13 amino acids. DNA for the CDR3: TGTGCCTGGGGGCGACAGGGAAATTCACCCCTCCACTTT. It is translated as CAWGRQGNSPLHF.

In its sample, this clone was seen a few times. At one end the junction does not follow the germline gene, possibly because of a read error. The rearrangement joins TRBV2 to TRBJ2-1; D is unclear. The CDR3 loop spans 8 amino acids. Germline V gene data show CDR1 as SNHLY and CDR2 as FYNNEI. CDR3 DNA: TGTGCCCCCAATGGGCAGTTCTTC. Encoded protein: CAPNGQFF.

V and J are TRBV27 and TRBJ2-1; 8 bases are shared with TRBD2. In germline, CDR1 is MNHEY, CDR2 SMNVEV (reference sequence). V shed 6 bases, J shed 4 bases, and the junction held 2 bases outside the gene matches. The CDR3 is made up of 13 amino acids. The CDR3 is CASRLAAYNEQFF. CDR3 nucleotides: TGTGCCAGCAGACTAGCGGCGTACAATGAGCAGTTCTTC.

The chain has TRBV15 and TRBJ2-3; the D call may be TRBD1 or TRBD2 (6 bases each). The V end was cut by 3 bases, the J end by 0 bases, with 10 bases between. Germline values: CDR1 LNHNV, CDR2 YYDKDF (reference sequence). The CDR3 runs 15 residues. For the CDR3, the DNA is TGTGCCACCAGCAGGACTAGGGGGAGCACAGATACGCAGTATTTT. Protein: CATSRTRGSTDTQYF.

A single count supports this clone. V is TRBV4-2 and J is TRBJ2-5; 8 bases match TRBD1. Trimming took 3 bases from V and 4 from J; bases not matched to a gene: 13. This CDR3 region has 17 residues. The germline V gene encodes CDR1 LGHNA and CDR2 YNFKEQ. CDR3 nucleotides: TGTGCCAGCAGCCAGAAACAGGGGGGCTCGTCGGGAGAGACCCAGTACTTC. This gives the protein CASSQKQGGSSGETQYF.

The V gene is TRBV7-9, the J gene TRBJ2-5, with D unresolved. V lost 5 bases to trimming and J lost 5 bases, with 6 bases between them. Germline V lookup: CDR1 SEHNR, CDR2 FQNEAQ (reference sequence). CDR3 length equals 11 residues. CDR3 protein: CASSKRETQYF. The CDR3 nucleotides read TGTGCCAGCAGCAAGAGGGAGACCCAGTACTTC.

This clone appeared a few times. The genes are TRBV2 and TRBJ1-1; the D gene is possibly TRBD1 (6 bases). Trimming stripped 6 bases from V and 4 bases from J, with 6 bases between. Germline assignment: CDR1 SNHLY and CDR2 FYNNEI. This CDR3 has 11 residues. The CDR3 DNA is TGTGCCAGCAGGGGGGCCACTGAAGCTTTCTTT. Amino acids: CASRGATEAFF.

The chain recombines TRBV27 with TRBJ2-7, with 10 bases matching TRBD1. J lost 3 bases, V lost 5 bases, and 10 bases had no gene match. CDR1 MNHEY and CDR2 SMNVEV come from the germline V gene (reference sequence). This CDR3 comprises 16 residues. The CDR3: CASSPPGQGEFYEQYF. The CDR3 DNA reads TGTGCCAGCAGTCCCCCTGGACAGGGGGAGTTCTACGAGCAGTACTTC.

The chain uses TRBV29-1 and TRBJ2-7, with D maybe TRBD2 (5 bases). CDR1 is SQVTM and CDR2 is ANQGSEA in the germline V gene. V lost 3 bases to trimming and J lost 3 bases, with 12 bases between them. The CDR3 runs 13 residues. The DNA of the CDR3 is TGCAGCGTTGAGGGGAGTGGCGGCTACGAGCAGTACTTC. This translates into CSVEGSGGYEQYF.